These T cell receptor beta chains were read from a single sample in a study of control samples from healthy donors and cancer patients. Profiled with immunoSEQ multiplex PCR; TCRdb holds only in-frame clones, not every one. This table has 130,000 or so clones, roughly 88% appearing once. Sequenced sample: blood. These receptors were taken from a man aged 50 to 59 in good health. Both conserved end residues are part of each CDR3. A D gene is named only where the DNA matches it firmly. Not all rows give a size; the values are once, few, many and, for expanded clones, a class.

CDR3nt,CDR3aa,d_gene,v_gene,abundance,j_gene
TGTGCCAGCGCTAACACCCCTCGCAATGAGCAGTTCTTC,CASANTPRNEQFF,-,TRBV18,once,TRBJ2-1
TGTGCCAGCAGCAGTTCTGAGGGGCGGGTCACCGGGGAGCTGTTTTTT,CASSSSEGRVTGELFF,-,TRBV7-3,-,TRBJ2-2
TGTGCCAGCAGCTCCCGGGACAGGGACCTCTCTGGGGCCAACGTCCTGACTTTC,CASSSRDRDLSGANVLTF,TRBD1,TRBV11-2,-,TRBJ2-6
TGTGCCAGCAGGACCGGGACTCAGTACAATGAGCAGTTCTTC,CASRTGTQYNEQFF,-,TRBV6-5,few,TRBJ2-1
TGCGCCAGCAGCTTTCAAGGAGACACTGAAGCTTTCTTT,CASSFQGDTEAFF,-,TRBV5-1,-,TRBJ1-1
TGTGCCAGCAGCCCCCAGAACACTGAAGCTTTCTTT,CASSPQNTEAFF,-,TRBV7-9,few,TRBJ1-1
TGTGCCAGCAGTTTACGACAGGGGGGAGGCTACACCTTC,CASSLRQGGGYTF,TRBD1,TRBV27,-,TRBJ1-2
TGTGCCAGCAGCTCCTCGACAGGGGGCCCTGGGGCCAACGTCCTGACTTTC,CASSSSTGGPGANVLTF,TRBD1,TRBV7-3,-,TRBJ2-6
TGTGCCAGCAGCCAAACAGAGGTAACCTATGGCTACACCTTC,CASSQTEVTYGYTF,-,TRBV28,-,TRBJ1-2
TGTGCCGTCTGGGCAGGCACCGGGGAGCTGTTTTTT,CAVWAGTGELFF,-,TRBV10-3,-,TRBJ2-2
TGTGCTAGCAGCCCCTTTTCGAGGGGGCTAGGAAACACCATATATTTT,CASSPFSRGLGNTIYF,TRBD1,TRBV7-7,few,TRBJ1-3
TGTGCCAGCAGTCAGAAAGCGGCAGGGGGTGAAGTCTCCTACAATGAGCAGTTCTTC,CASSQKAAGGEVSYNEQFF,TRBD1,TRBV7-3,-,TRBJ2-1
TGTGCCACCGCCGAGACTAGGGACACCGGGGAGCTGTTTTTT,CATAETRDTGELFF,-,TRBV10-3,-,TRBJ2-2
TGTGCCACCAGTGATTCTAAAGTGGGGCGAGATCTCTACGAGCAGTACTTC,CATSDSKVGRDLYEQYF,-,TRBV24-1,-,TRBJ2-7
TGTGCCAGGAGCGGACTAGCGGGGTGGGAAGGCACAGATACGCAGTATTTT,CARSGLAGWEGTDTQYF,TRBD2,TRBV5-3,-,TRBJ2-3
TGTGCCAGCAGTGGAGGCCTGGACAGGGATGACTATGGCTACACCTTC,CASSGGLDRDDYGYTF,TRBD1,TRBV6-4,-,TRBJ1-2
TGTGCCAGCAGCTTAGGCATAGGGCTGGGTGAAAAACTGTTTTTT,CASSLGIGLGEKLFF,-,TRBV7-9,-,TRBJ1-4
TGTGCCAGCATGCAGCAGGGAGTGGGCAATCAGCCCCAGCATTTT,CASMQQGVGNQPQHF,-,TRBV2,-,TRBJ1-5
TGTGCCAGCAGCTTGGCAGGGGCCGATGAGCAGTTCTTC,CASSLAGADEQFF,-,TRBV5-4,-,TRBJ2-1
TGTGCCAGCAGCTTTAAGGGGGAGCTGTTTTTT,CASSFKGELFF,-,TRBV7-8,-,TRBJ2-2
TGTGCCAGCAGGCCTGTTTCAACTAATGAAAAACTGTTTTTT,CASRPVSTNEKLFF,-,TRBV2,-,TRBJ1-4
TGTGCCAGCAGTTATGCTGGGGCGCTTGGCGAGCAGTACTTC,CASSYAGALGEQYF,-,TRBV6-2/TRBV6-3,-,TRBJ2-7
TGTGCCACCAGCAGTCGGGACAGACTCACCTACGAGCAGTACTTC,CATSSRDRLTYEQYF,TRBD1,TRBV15,-,TRBJ2-7
TGTGCCAGCAGCCAAGGGACAGCTAATCAGCCCCAGCATTTT,CASSQGTANQPQHF,-,TRBV3-1/TRBV3-2,-,TRBJ1-5
TGTGCCAGCAGTTCCCTCCGAGCGGGGGAATACGAGACCCAGTACTTC,CASSSLRAGEYETQYF,TRBD2,TRBV27,-,TRBJ2-5
TGTGCCAGCAGCTTAGATCGGGGAGGAGGCTACACCTTC,CASSLDRGGGYTF,-,TRBV11-2,-,TRBJ1-2
TGTGCCAGCAGGAACCCAGGGGTACGATCACCCCTCCACTTT,CASRNPGVRSPLHF,-,TRBV21-1,-,TRBJ1-6
TGTGCCAGCTCACACACTCCGGGACAGGGTCCCAATCAGCCCCAGCATTTT,CASSHTPGQGPNQPQHF,TRBD1,TRBV18,-,TRBJ1-5
TGTGCCAGCAGCAAAGTTGGTTCACCCCTCCACTTT,CASSKVGSPLHF,-,TRBV21-1,-,TRBJ1-6
TGTGCCAGCAGTTTATTTGGGCAGGGGGCGGGAGAGACCCAGTACTTC,CASSLFGQGAGETQYF,TRBD1,TRBV27,-,TRBJ2-5
TGTGCCAGCAGCCCGACCGGGGTACGGGGTAATGAGCAGTTCTTC,CASSPTGVRGNEQFF,-,TRBV13,-,TRBJ2-1
TGCGCCAGCAGCCCGACGGGAAACGGAGCTAACTATGGCTACACCTTC,CASSPTGNGANYGYTF,-,TRBV4-1,-,TRBJ1-2
TGTGCCAGCAGTTTTTCCCTTCTCGAGCAGTACTTC,CASSFSLLEQYF,-,TRBV28,-,TRBJ2-7
TGTGCCACCAGCAGAGGGGGGACAGGGCGGGATGGCTACACCTTC,CATSRGGTGRDGYTF,TRBD1,TRBV15,once,TRBJ1-2
TGTGCCAGCAACCAGGACGGGACCCGCTATGGCTACACCTTC,CASNQDGTRYGYTF,-,TRBV6-5,-,TRBJ1-2
TGTGCCAGCAGCGAGGGGTATAGCAATCAGCCCCAGCATTTT,CASSEGYSNQPQHF,-,TRBV7-9,-,TRBJ1-5
TGTGCCAGCAGCTCCGACAGTGGGACCTACAATGAGCAGTTCTTC,CASSSDSGTYNEQFF,-,TRBV7-3,-,TRBJ2-1
TGTGCCACCCCCAATGACGGAGGAAACACCATATATTTT,CATPNDGGNTIYF,-,TRBV19,-,TRBJ1-3
TGTGCCAGCAGCAACTCACAGGGGGCTAACTATGGCTACACCTTC,CASSNSQGANYGYTF,TRBD1,TRBV28,-,TRBJ1-2
TGTGCCAGCAGCCTTGTCATGTCCTACGAGCAGTACTTC,CASSLVMSYEQYF,-,TRBV3-1/TRBV3-2,-,TRBJ2-7
TGTGCCTGGAGTGTACCCGGGGTTGGCTACACCTTC,CAWSVPGVGYTF,-,TRBV30,-,TRBJ1-2
TGTGCCAGCAACTATAGACAGGGGGGAAATGAGCAGTTCTTC,CASNYRQGGNEQFF,TRBD1,TRBV6-5,-,TRBJ2-1
TGTGCCAGCTCCGGGACAGGGGGCAATCAGCCCCAGCATTTT,CASSGTGGNQPQHF,TRBD1,TRBV2,-,TRBJ1-5
TGTGCCAGCAGTTACTTTGGGGACACCATATATTTT,CASSYFGDTIYF,-,TRBV6-6,-,TRBJ1-3
TGCGCCAGCAGCTTAGGGAGAGGGGCTGAAGCTTTCTTT,CASSLGRGAEAFF,-,TRBV5-1,-,TRBJ1-1